Listed below are T cell receptor beta chains from one sample, sequenced in a study of OX40 agonist ivuxolimab in advanced cancers. The assay was immunoSEQ multiplex PCR, and TCRdb's table has in-frame clones only and misses some. Seen here are 38,000 or so clones, about 89% observed once, and the top ten hold around 3.4%. This material consisted of CD4+ or CD8+ T cells sorted from blood, taken in a trial of the OX40 agonist ivuxolimab. The receptors here all came from an adult with an advanced solid tumor such as melanoma, head and neck, liver or kidney cancer. The CDR3 runs from the conserved cysteine through the conserved F or W. D genes are given only for firm matches. Rows give clone size only sometimes, using once, few, many, or a class for an expanded clone.

TRBV18	TRBJ1-4	-	-	TGTGCCAGCTCAAAGGCAACGAATAATGAAAAACTGTTTTTT	CASSKATNNEKLFF
TRBV1	TRBJ2-1	-	-	TGCACCAGCAGCCAACCGACAGGGGGCGCGTTAAATGAGCAGTTCTTC	CTSSQPTGGALNEQFF
TRBV27	TRBJ1-5	-	-	TGTGCCAGCAGTTCTCAGGGGAGGCTAAGAAATCAGCCCCAGCATTTT	CASSSQGRLRNQPQHF
TRBV7-2	TRBJ2-7	-	TRBD1	TGTGCCAGCAGCTCCCAACAGGGGGTGGGGTACGAGCAGTACTTC	CASSSQQGVGYEQYF
TRBV19	TRBJ2-7	-	TRBD2	TGTGCCAGTAGTATTGCGGGAGGCACTTCGGGGCAGTACTTC	CASSIAGGTSGQYF
TRBV7-3	TRBJ2-1	-	-	TGTGCCAGCAGCTTAAAAATTGGTTCTAATGAGCAGTTCTTC	CASSLKIGSNEQFF
TRBV9	TRBJ2-3	-	-	TGTGCCAGCAGCACAGGGGGGGAAACAGATACGCAGTATTTT	CASSTGGETDTQYF
TRBV28	TRBJ2-7	-	-	TGTGCCAGCAGTTTGAGCTCCTACGAGCAGTACTTC	CASSLSSYEQYF
TRBV11-2	TRBJ2-7	once	TRBD2	TGTGCCAGCAGCGCCCTTGGTGGAGGACTAGGGCGGGGGCAGTACTTC	CASSALGGGLGRGQYF
TRBV10-3	TRBJ2-5	-	TRBD1	TGTGCCATCCAAATGGGAACAGGGGAAGAGACCCAGTACTTC	CAIQMGTGEETQYF
TRBV29-1	TRBJ2-2	-	-	TGCAGCGCTGGGGCGGCCCAGACCGGGGAGCTGTTTTTT	CSAGAAQTGELFF
TRBV7-9	TRBJ2-1	-	-	TGTGCCAGCAGTGATACGGACGGCAAAAATGAGCAGTTCTTC	CASSDTDGKNEQFF
TRBV18	TRBJ2-7	-	TRBD1	TGTGCCAGCTCACCGCGGACAGGGGGAAGTCCCTACGAGCAGTACTTC	CASSPRTGGSPYEQYF
TRBV2	TRBJ1-1	-	-	TGTGCCAGCAGGCAGCAAACAATGAACACTGAAGCTTTCTTT	CASRQQTMNTEAFF
TRBV2	TRBJ1-5	-	-	TGTGCCAGCAGTTTTGGTTGGAATCAGCCCCAGCATTTT	CASSFGWNQPQHF
TRBV2	TRBJ2-7	-	TRBD2	TGTGCCAGCAGTAAGCTAGCGGGAGTAGACGAGCAGTACTTC	CASSKLAGVDEQYF
TRBV29-1	TRBJ1-1	few	TRBD1	TGCAGCGTTGAAAGGGACAGGGGGCCTGAAGCTTTCTTT	CSVERDRGPEAFF
TRBV28	TRBJ1-5	-	-	TGTGCCAGCGGCCCGCCGGAGGGAGGCGGTCAGCCCCAGCATTTT	CASGPPEGGGQPQHF
TRBV2	TRBJ2-7	-	TRBD1	TGTGCCAGCCGAGCACTTGGGGCCGACGACAGGGACGAGCAGTACTTC	CASRALGADDRDEQYF
TRBV19	TRBJ1-5	-	TRBD1	TGTGCCTCCGTGATGGGACAGGGGCTGCAAAATCAGCCCCAGCATTTT	CASVMGQGLQNQPQHF
TRBV7-2	TRBJ2-1	-	-	TGTGCCAGCAGCTTAAACCGTTTCGAGCAGTTCTTC	CASSLNRFEQFF
TRBV28	TRBJ1-5	-	-	TGTGCCGCGGTTAGCCCCGGGGGCAATCAGCCCCAGCATTTT	CAAVSPGGNQPQHF
TRBV19	TRBJ2-5	-	-	TGTGCCAGTAGTATTCGATTGGGAATGGGGAGGAAGGAGACCCAGTACTTC	CASSIRLGMGRKETQYF
TRBV14	TRBJ2-1	-	-	TGTGCCAGCAGCAATCGCCCGGCGGGAAACTCCTACAATGAGCAGTTCTTC	CASSNRPAGNSYNEQFF
TRBV19	TRBJ2-7	-	TRBD2	TGTGCCAGTAGTATTAGGGACTACTCAATCTACGAGCAGTACTTC	CASSIRDYSIYEQYF
TRBV18	TRBJ1-4	-	TRBD1	TGTGCCAGCTCATCCAGGGGGGCGAATCGTGAACTGTTTTTT	CASSSRGANRELFF
TRBV4-2	TRBJ2-3	-	TRBD2	TGTGCCAGCAGCCAAGAGGGGACTAGCGGTTTCACAGATACGCAGTATTTT	CASSQEGTSGFTDTQYF
TRBV6-4	TRBJ2-1	-	TRBD2	TGTGCCAGCAGTGTCACGGGACTAGCGTATTACAATGAGCAGTTCTTC	CASSVTGLAYYNEQFF
TRBV9	TRBJ2-1	-	TRBD2	TGTGCCAGCAGCGTAGGTCCGGACCTCCCGAGCGGGAGTCGGGACAATGAGCAGTTCTTC	CASSVGPDLPSGSRDNEQFF
TRBV28	TRBJ1-4	-	TRBD1	TGTGCCAGCAGTTTACCACCCAGGGGGTGGGATGAAAAACTGTTTTTT	CASSLPPRGWDEKLFF
TRBV6-1	TRBJ1-4	-	-	TGTGCCAGCACGGGAGACGGACTTAATGAAAAACTGTTTTTT	CASTGDGLNEKLFF
TRBV5-4	TRBJ2-3	few	-	TGTGCCAGCAGCTTGGATAGCACAGATACGCAGTATTTT	CASSLDSTDTQYF
TRBV14	TRBJ2-3	-	TRBD2	TGTGCCAGCAGCCAAGGTGGACTAGCGGGAGGACGTACGCAGTATTTT	CASSQGGLAGGRTQYF
TRBV7-9	TRBJ1-1	-	-	TGTGCCAGCAGCTTAGGAATGGGCAGGGTGAACACTGAAGCTTTCTTT	CASSLGMGRVNTEAFF
TRBV9	TRBJ2-7	-	-	TGTGCCAGCAGCGTAGACCCGGGGAGGGAGCAGTACTTC	CASSVDPGREQYF
TRBV7-8	TRBJ2-1	few	-	TGTGCCAGCAGACCCGGGACTTCTTACAATGAGCAGTTCTTC	CASRPGTSYNEQFF
TRBV9	TRBJ1-1	-	-	TGTGCCAGCAGCGTAGCCTGGGTGGGCACTGAAGCTTTCTTT	CASSVAWVGTEAFF
TRBV5-6	TRBJ2-7	-	TRBD2	TGTGCCAGCAGCTTCTATGGCGGGAGCTCCTACGAGCAGTACTTC	CASSFYGGSSYEQYF
TRBV19	TRBJ2-5	large	TRBD2	TGTGCCAGTAGCGCTAGCGGGAGGTACCAAGAGACCCAGTACTTC	CASSASGRYQETQYF
TRBV7-6	TRBJ2-4	once	-	TGTGCCAGCAGCTTAGAAGGGGACATTCAGTACTTC	CASSLEGDIQYF
TRBV28	TRBJ2-7	-	-	TGTTTATCGCGGGACTCCTACGAGCAGTACTTC	CLSRDSYEQYF
TRBV2	TRBJ2-2	-	TRBD2	TGTGCCAGCAGTTTAGCGGGAGGGAACACCGGGGAGCTGTTTTTT	CASSLAGGNTGELFF
TRBV27	TRBJ2-7	-	TRBD2	TGTGCCAGCAGTCCCGGGACTAGGGCCGAGCAGTACTTC	CASSPGTRAEQYF
TRBV10-3	TRBJ1-5	few	-	TGTGCCATCAGTCCCAGGGCCGATCAGCCCCAGCATTTT	CAISPRADQPQHF
TRBV27	TRBJ1-1	-	-	TGTGCCAGCACTAGCAGGGGCTGGAACACTGAAGCTTTCTTT	CASTSRGWNTEAFF
TRBV2	TRBJ2-6	-	-	TGTGCCAGCATTTGGATCGAAGGGGCCAACGTCCTGACTTTC	CASIWIEGANVLTF
TRBV28	TRBJ1-3	-	TRBD1	TGTGCCAGCAGTCTAACCACGGTTTCCAGGGGGACAAACACCATATATTTT	CASSLTTVSRGTNTIYF
TRBV6-5	TRBJ1-5	once	-	TGTGCCAGCAGTTACGGAGGGCAAAACAATCAGCCCCAGCATTTT	CASSYGGQNNQPQHF
TRBV11-2	TRBJ1-1	-	TRBD1	TGTGCCAGCAGCCCCGACAGGGTGCGCACTGAAGCTTTCTTT	CASSPDRVRTEAFF
TRBV7-2	TRBJ2-2	-	-	TGTGCCAGCAGCTTAGATTGGCGCGGGGCCGGGGAGCTGTTTTTT	CASSLDWRGAGELFF
TRBV10-3	TRBJ1-1	-	-	TGTGCCATCAGTCGACCCTTGGACACTGAAGCTTTCTTT	CAISRPLDTEAFF
TRBV11-3	TRBJ2-1	few	TRBD2	TGTGCCAGCAGCTTAGATGGGAGGGACGGGGTGGATGAGCAGTTCTTC	CASSLDGRDGVDEQFF
TRBV9	TRBJ1-2	-	-	TGTGCCAGCAGCGTAGAGGACGGAAACTATGGCTACACCTTC	CASSVEDGNYGYTF
TRBV11-1	TRBJ2-1	-	-	-	CASSWGRGARFF
TRBV27	TRBJ1-1	-	-	TGTGCCAGCAGTCCCCGGGGTGTCCCTGAAGCTTTCTTT	CASSPRGVPEAFF
TRBV7-3	TRBJ2-1	-	TRBD2	TGTGCCAGCAGCTTATGGGCTAGCGGGAGAGGGAATGAGCAGTTCTTC	CASSLWASGRGNEQFF
TRBV19	TRBJ2-7	-	TRBD2	TGTGCCAGTAGTATTGGGAGGGCCTTCGAGCAGTACTTC	CASSIGRAFEQYF
TRBV5-6	TRBJ1-3	few	TRBD1	TGTGCCAGCAGCTACAGGGGGCCCAGCTCTGGAAACACCATATATTTT	CASSYRGPSSGNTIYF